The 23 T cell receptor beta chains below all came from one sample that was sequenced in a study of T-cell reconstitution after alpha-beta-depleted transplantation in children. Unique molecular identifiers were incorporated when the TCRbeta library was constructed. TCRdb analysed the PCR reads with MiXCR anew, one entry per CDR3 protein. The sample yields 450,000 to 600,000 distinct CDR3 sequences, about 17% seen once. The material sequenced was PBMCs from the stem cell graft donor, taken from the stem cell graft. The source is a human donor who donated a stem cell graft to a child with acute lymphoblastic leukemia.

V and J are TRBV12-3 or TRBV12-4 and TRBJ1-2, with D hard to call. This CDR3 is 14 amino acids long. Deletions cut 4 bases from V and 2 bases from J, with 11 bases between. As DNA, the CDR3 is TGTGCCAGCAGTTGGGAAATACTGAACTATGGCTACACCTTC. Its protein is CASSWEILNYGYTF.

This clonotype was observed a handful of times. V and J are TRBV4-1 and TRBJ2-6, with no clear D. Germline CDR1 is MGHRA and CDR2 is YSYEKL. With 2 bases removed from V and 1 base from J, the gap between germline ends came to 12 bases. The length of the CDR3 is 17 residues. The chain's CDR3 is CASSQMQSFSGANVLTF. CDR3 DNA sequence: TGCGCCAGCAGCCAAATGCAGTCCTTTTCTGGGGCCAACGTCCTGACTTTC.

The chain joins TRBV20-1 to TRBJ2-7; TRBD1 is a possible D gene (5 bases). The CDR3 spans 13 residues. Germline CDR1 DFQATT, CDR2 SNEGSKA (reference sequence). The V end lost 1 base, the J end lost 2 bases, and 9 bases lay between the germline ends. This chain's CDR3 is CSARVDRTYEQYF. The CDR3 DNA reads as TGCAGTGCTAGAGTCGACAGAACCTACGAGCAGTACTTC.

This clonotype was counted only a few times. J is TRBJ1-1 and V is TRBV27; unclear D gene. Deletions cut 4 bases from V and 5 bases from J, with 11 bases between. Per germline, CDR1 MNHEY and CDR2 SMNVEV (reference sequence). CDR3 size: 13 residues. CDR3 nucleotide sequence: TGTGCCAGCAGTTCGTGGGCTTCGACTGAAGCTTTCTTT. It is translated as CASSSWASTEAFF.

In its sample, this clonotype was seen once. This sequence joins TRBV7-2 and TRBJ1-5; D is possibly TRBD1 (5 bases). This CDR3 comprises 17 residues. Trimming stripped 7 bases from V and 0 bases from J, with 19 bases between. Germline CDR1 SGHTA, CDR2 FQGNSA. Written as DNA, the CDR3 is TGTGCCAGCACCTCAGGGTGGACATCCCATAGCAATCAGCCCCAGCATTTT. It specifies CASTSGWTSHSNQPQHF.

This clonotype was detected only a few times. V and J are TRBV3-1 and TRBJ2-7, with 12 nucleotides matching TRBD2. The CDR3 length is 16 residues. Per germline, CDR1 LGHDT and CDR2 YNNKEL (reference sequence). The junction had 2 bases not matched to a gene; V was cut back by 0 bases and J by 2 bases. Here the CDR3 reads CASSQEGLAGTYEQYF. The CDR3 region has the DNA TGTGCCAGCAGCCAAGAAGGACTAGCGGGGACCTACGAGCAGTACTTC.

The V call is TRBV7-6, the J call TRBJ2-7; D gene ambiguous. The CDR3 has 15 residues. The germline gives CDR1 SGHVS, CDR2 FNYEAQ. The germline V and J ends were trimmed by 5 bases and 1 base, with 15 bases remaining between them. The CDR3: CASSPWVQRSYEQYF. The CDR3 bases are TGTGCCAGCAGCCCCTGGGTCCAGAGATCCTACGAGCAGTACTTC.

V and J are TRBV20-1 and TRBJ2-5; weak D call: TRBD1 (6 bases). V was pared by 3 bases and J by 4 bases, with 18 bases between. This CDR3 contains 15 residues. Germline-derived CDR1 and CDR2 are DFQATT and SNEGSKA (reference sequence). The CDR3 loop reads CSASVPGAQGETQYF. The CDR3, as DNA: TGCAGTGCTAGTGTCCCAGGGGCGCAGGGAGAGACCCAGTACTTC.

V gene TRBV20-1 combines with J gene TRBJ2-1, with 8 bases aligning to TRBD2. The CDR3 totals 13 residues. V lost 3 bases and J lost 8; bases outside the gene matches: 6. Germline CDR1 DFQATT, CDR2 SNEGSKA (reference sequence). The CDR3 loop reads CSASTGGPYEQFF. Written as DNA, the CDR3 is TGCAGTGCTAGCACGGGAGGGCCGTATGAGCAGTTCTTC.

The CDR3 sequence: CSVEWDRANYGYTF. Written as DNA, the CDR3 is TGCAGCGTTGAATGGGACAGGGCCAACTATGGCTACACCTTC. V usage is TRBV29-1 and J usage is TRBJ1-2; TRBD1 aligns across 9 bases. This CDR3 region has 14 residues. Germline V gives CDR1 SQVTM, CDR2 ANQGSEA. The trim removed 2 bases at V and 2 bases at J, leaving 3 bases unmatched.

This clonotype has more than one count but fewer than ten. This chain uses TRBV5-6 with TRBJ2-7; TRBD1 matches 7 bases. Unmatched junction bases numbered 9, after V lost 0 bases and J lost 3 bases. Germline V lookup: CDR1 SGHDT, CDR2 YYEEEE. The CDR3 contains 16 residues. CDR3 in DNA: TGTGCCAGCAGCTTGGCCTCTGGGACAGCTTTCTACGAGCAGTACTTC. It yields the protein CASSLASGTAFYEQYF.

With respect to this clonotype: At one end, the junction sequence differs from germline, possibly due to a read error. V usage is TRBV20-1 and J usage is TRBJ2-1; 9 bases agree with TRBD2. Germline V gene lookup returns CDR1 DFQATT and CDR2 SNEGSKA (reference sequence). The CDR3 consists of 13 residues. The CDR3 region is CSARGAGGYEQFF. The CDR3 bases are TGCAGTGCGAGAGGTGCGGGAGGGTATGAGCAGTTCTTC.

This clonotype was seen a handful of times. This rearrangement joins TRBV5-1 to TRBJ1-2; 9 bases are a match to TRBD1. The CDR3 has 16 residues. J lost 3 bases, V lost 0 bases, and 6 bases had no gene match. CDR1 SGHRS and CDR2 YFSETQ come from the germline V gene. CDR3 DNA: TGCGCCAGCAGCTTGGCAGGACAGGGGTTGTACTATGGCTACACCTTC. Translated: CASSLAGQGLYYGYTF.

V usage is TRBV6-1 and J usage is TRBJ2-3; D gene uncertain. The germline V gene encodes CDR1 MNHNS and CDR2 SASEGT. CDR3 length: 14 residues. V was clipped by 5 bases and J by 3 bases, with 12 bases between them. The CDR3 protein is CASSPGRRTDTQYF. CDR3 DNA: TGTGCCAGCAGTCCCGGGCGGCGTACAGATACGCAGTATTTT.

This clonotype was seen only a few times. The chain joins TRBV4-2 to TRBJ2-1; D not resolved. The CDR3 has 13 amino acids. Per germline, CDR1 LGHNA and CDR2 YNFKEQ. The germline V and J ends were trimmed by 0 bases and 6 bases, with 6 bases remaining between them. The CDR3 protein is CASSQDTTNEQFF. The CDR3 DNA is TGTGCCAGCAGCCAAGATACTACCAATGAGCAGTTCTTC.

The chain uses TRBV12-3 or TRBV12-4 and TRBJ1-1, with a tentative D call TRBD1 (5 bases). This CDR3 has 15 amino acids. V lost 1 base and J 1 base, leaving 10 bases between the germline ends. CDR3 amino acids: CASSLVGVGNTEAFF. The DNA of the CDR3 is TGTGCCAGCAGTTTAGTGGGGGTTGGGAACACTGAAGCTTTCTTT.

Here the CDR3 DNA reads TGTGCCAGCAGCCCCCCTCGGGGGGCAGACAAAAACATTCAGTACTTC. Its protein product is CASSPPRGADKNIQYF. The chain joins TRBV7-9 to TRBJ2-4, with D maybe TRBD2 (7 bases). The CDR3 covers 16 residues. V was clipped by 5 bases and J by 3 bases, with 17 bases between them. CDR1 and CDR2 from the germline V gene are SEHNR and FQNEAQ (reference sequence).

This clonotype was seen only a few times. The chain recombines TRBV12-3 or TRBV12-4 with TRBJ1-1; unclear D gene. V was pared by 7 bases and J by 5 bases, with 17 bases between. The CDR3 covers 14 residues. The CDR3 here is CASTLKRGWTEAFF. CDR3 nucleotides: TGTGCCAGCACCCTGAAAAGAGGGTGGACTGAAGCTTTCTTT.

As for this clonotype: An end of the junction does not agree with germline; a read error may underlie this. The chain couples TRBV5-1 to TRBJ1-2; 8 positions match TRBD1. This CDR3 has 14 amino acids. CDR1 SGHRS and CDR2 YFSETQ come from the germline V gene. The DNA of the CDR3 is TGCGCCAGCAGCCACTACGACAGGGGCAGTGGCTGCACCTTC. It yields the protein CASSHYDRGSGCTF.

This clonotype has just a few counts. The chain couples TRBV4-1 to TRBJ2-4; 10 positions agree with TRBD1. V lost 8 bases and J lost 6; bases outside the gene matches: 1. The CDR3 has 12 residues. Per germline, CDR1 MGHRA and CDR2 YSYEKL. Written as DNA, the CDR3 is TGCGCCAGCGGGGACAGGGGAAACATTCAGTACTTC. Residues: CASGDRGNIQYF.

V usage is TRBV6-1 and J usage is TRBJ1-3; 8 nucleotides agree with TRBD1. This CDR3 has 16 residues. With V trimmed by 3 bases and J by 4 bases, 8 bases remained unmatched. Germline CDR1 and CDR2: MNHNS and SASEGT. CDR3 nucleotides: TGTGCCAGCAGTGACGACAGGGGATTGACGGGAAACACCATATATTTT. Translating it yields CASSDDRGLTGNTIYF.

The gene calls are TRBV7-8 and TRBJ1-1; possible D gene TRBD1, 5 bases. The CDR3 spans 16 residues. In germline, CDR1 is SGHVS, CDR2 FQNEAQ. Trimming took 2 bases from V and 3 from J, leaving 16 bases between them. CDR3 sequence reads: CASSLKRGGRDTEAFF. DNA of the CDR3: TGTGCCAGCAGCTTAAAACGGGGGGGGAGGGACACTGAAGCTTTCTTT.

This clonotype was seen a few times. The chain uses TRBV6-1 and TRBJ1-1; 7 nucleotides align to TRBD1. The V and J ends lost 3 bases and 7 bases, in that order; junction bases with no gene match: 2. Germline CDR1 MNHNS, CDR2 SASEGT. The CDR3 is 12 residues long. CDR3 protein: CASSEGQLEAFF. The CDR3 nucleotides read TGTGCCAGCAGTGAGGGACAGCTTGAAGCTTTCTTT.